The present T cell receptor (beta chain) was sequenced within a study of brain T cells in children with intractable seizures. The sequenced cases were selected for having the highest brain T cell transcript signatures. The V gene's germline CDR1 is SGHVS and CDR2 FNYEAQ. The CDR3 sequence is 15 residues long. V was clipped by 1 base and J by 5 bases; unmatched bases: 7. Broader study findings: Patients' HCMV serostatus was unknown; virus specificity rests on CDR3 similarity alone.

Assay: immunoSEQ multiplex PCR; the TCRdb copy retains only in-frame clones and omits some. Of 110,000 or so clones in the sample, 94% were seen once. On this clone itself: Its matching antigen is unknown.

The source was peripheral blood, collected at surgery. This receptor was obtained from a boy in the first two years of life with hemimegalencephaly and intractable seizures. V is TRBV7-6 and J is TRBJ1-2; the match to TRBD1 covers 7 bases. Written as DNA, the CDR3 is TGTGCCAGCAGCTTAGGGCGACAGGGTTGGTATGGCTACACCTTC. Encoded protein: CASSLGRQGWYGYTF.